This TCR beta chain was sequenced during a study of T cell changes during pregnancy in multiple sclerosis. CDR1 LNHNV and CDR2 YYDKDF come from the germline V gene (reference sequence). V shed 0 bases and J shed 6 bases, with 11 bases lying between them. The CDR3 contains 14 residues. Sequenced by immunoSEQ multiplex PCR; TCRdb stores in-frame clones only, minus some. The table has approximately 100,000 clones, about 94% seen once; the top ten hold about 1%. The V call is TRBV15, the J call TRBJ1-1; D perhaps matches TRBD1 (5 bases). The input for sequencing was peripheral blood, taken before pregnancy. This clonotype was obtained from a female donor with multiple sclerosis, enrolled in a pregnancy study. The CDR3 protein is CATSRDQEGSEAFF. CDR3 in DNA: TGTGCCACCAGCAGAGATCAGGAGGGGTCTGAAGCTTTCTTT.